These T cell receptor beta chains were read from a single sample in a study of beta chain features in type 1 diabetes. Some clones are missing from TCRdb's copy, which holds only in-frame ones; the method was immunoSEQ multiplex PCR. Here the sample spans over 650,000 clones, over 12% being singletons. The sample comprised naive CD4+ T cells from blood. These receptors came from a man younger than 35 with type 1 diabetes. CDR3s include the opening cysteine and the closing phenylalanine or tryptophan. Fields, in order: V gene, clone size, J gene, D gene, CDR3 protein, CDR3 DNA. D genes are given only for firm matches. Where a row states a size, it is once, few, many or the class of an expanded clone; other rows omit it.

v_call: TRBV7-2; clone_size: few; j_call: TRBJ2-3; d_call: TRBD2; cdr3_aa: CASSLGLAADTQYF; cdr3_nt: TGTGCCAGCAGCTTAGGACTAGCGGCAGATACGCAGTATTTT
v_call: TRBV30; clone_size: few; j_call: TRBJ2-7; d_call: .; cdr3_aa: CASGRGVYEQYF; cdr3_nt: TGTGCCTCCGGGCGAGGGGTCTACGAGCAGTACTTC
v_call: TRBV10-1; clone_size: .; j_call: TRBJ2-5; d_call: TRBD2; cdr3_aa: CASSPGLAGVVTQYF; cdr3_nt: TGCGCCAGCAGCCCCGGACTAGCGGGAGTGGTGACCCAGTACTTC
v_call: TRBV7-9; clone_size: .; j_call: TRBJ1-1; d_call: TRBD1; cdr3_aa: CASRPTGYTEAFF; cdr3_nt: TGTGCCAGCAGACCGACAGGGTACACTGAAGCTTTCTTT
v_call: TRBV30; clone_size: .; j_call: TRBJ2-1; d_call: TRBD2; cdr3_aa: CAWSVAGAREQFF; cdr3_nt: TGTGCCTGGAGTGTAGCGGGAGCGCGGGAGCAGTTCTTC
v_call: TRBV6-5; clone_size: .; j_call: TRBJ1-1; d_call: TRBD1; cdr3_aa: CASSNPGGNTEAFF; cdr3_nt: TGTGCCAGCAGTAACCCAGGGGGCAACACTGAAGCTTTCTTT
v_call: TRBV6-1; clone_size: few; j_call: TRBJ2-4; d_call: .; cdr3_aa: CASSRTLASDIQYF; cdr3_nt: TGTGCCAGCAGTCGGACCCTAGCATCGGACATTCAGTACTTC
v_call: TRBV5-4; clone_size: .; j_call: TRBJ1-1; d_call: .; cdr3_aa: CASSATGSTLGEAFF; cdr3_nt: TGTGCCAGCAGCGCCACCGGTTCAACCTTGGGTGAAGCTTTCTTT
v_call: TRBV2; clone_size: few; j_call: TRBJ2-7; d_call: TRBD1; cdr3_aa: CASSVLSGQGPYEQYF; cdr3_nt: TGTGCCAGCAGCGTCCTCTCGGGACAGGGGCCCTACGAGCAGTACTTC
v_call: TRBV6-5; clone_size: few; j_call: TRBJ2-7; d_call: TRBD2; cdr3_aa: CASSYSSSGGYEQYF; cdr3_nt: TGTGCCAGCAGTTACTCAAGTAGCGGGGGCTACGAGCAGTACTTC
v_call: TRBV7-2; clone_size: .; j_call: TRBJ2-1; d_call: TRBD1; cdr3_aa: CASSPTGGTYNEQFF; cdr3_nt: TGTGCCAGCAGCCCTACAGGGGGTACCTACAATGAGCAGTTCTTC
v_call: TRBV14; clone_size: few; j_call: TRBJ2-7; d_call: TRBD1; cdr3_aa: CASSQGTGASYEQYF; cdr3_nt: TGTGCCAGCAGCCAAGGGACAGGGGCATCCTACGAGCAGTACTTC
v_call: TRBV5-1; clone_size: .; j_call: TRBJ2-4; d_call: .; cdr3_aa: CASSLTGSVKNIQYF; cdr3_nt: TGCGCCAGCAGCTTGACAGGGTCGGTCAAAAACATTCAGTACTTC
v_call: TRBV28; clone_size: few; j_call: TRBJ1-2; d_call: TRBD1; cdr3_aa: CASSLGTGYGYTF; cdr3_nt: TGTGCCAGCAGTTTAGGGACAGGCTATGGCTACACCTTC
v_call: TRBV4-1; clone_size: few; j_call: TRBJ2-7; d_call: TRBD2; cdr3_aa: CASSQGTLTRQGRESEQYF; cdr3_nt: TGCGCCAGCAGCCAAGGGACTCTCACAAGACAAGGGCGGGAGTCCGAGCAGTACTTC
v_call: TRBV28; clone_size: .; j_call: TRBJ1-5; d_call: .; cdr3_aa: CASSPGGSNQPQHF; cdr3_nt: TGTGCCAGCAGTCCCGGGGGGTCTAATCAGCCCCAGCATTTT
v_call: TRBV11-1; clone_size: few; j_call: TRBJ2-6; d_call: TRBD1; cdr3_aa: CASSAPGQGSQVLTF; cdr3_nt: TGTGCCAGCAGCGCCCCGGGACAGGGATCCCAAGTCCTGACTTTC
v_call: TRBV18; clone_size: few; j_call: TRBJ1-6; d_call: .; cdr3_aa: CASSPGPGGNSPLHF; cdr3_nt: TGTGCCAGCTCTCCAGGCCCCGGGGGAAATTCACCCCTCCACTTT
v_call: TRBV30; clone_size: .; j_call: TRBJ2-1; d_call: .; cdr3_aa: CAWRRAPEQFF; cdr3_nt: TGTGCCTGGAGGAGGGCGCCCGAGCAGTTCTTC
v_call: TRBV30; clone_size: few; j_call: TRBJ2-3; d_call: .; cdr3_aa: CAWSYGGAGDTQYF; cdr3_nt: TGTGCCTGGAGTTATGGGGGCGCAGGGGATACGCAGTATTTT
v_call: TRBV10-3; clone_size: many; j_call: TRBJ2-3; d_call: .; cdr3_aa: CAISGQSTDTQYF; cdr3_nt: TGTGCCATCAGCGGACAGAGCACAGATACGCAGTATTTT
v_call: TRBV6-6; clone_size: .; j_call: TRBJ2-7; d_call: .; cdr3_aa: CASSPRGVRYEQYF; cdr3_nt: TGTGCCAGCAGCCCGCGGGGAGTAAGATACGAGCAGTACTTC
v_call: TRBV30; clone_size: few; j_call: TRBJ1-1; d_call: .; cdr3_aa: CAWSALNTEAFF; cdr3_nt: TGTGCCTGGAGTGCACTGAACACTGAAGCTTTCTTT
v_call: TRBV5-4; clone_size: few; j_call: TRBJ2-2; d_call: .; cdr3_aa: CASSLEGDGELFF; cdr3_nt: TGTGCCAGCAGCTTAGAGGGGGACGGGGAGCTGTTTTTT
v_call: TRBV5-1; clone_size: .; j_call: TRBJ2-1; d_call: TRBD2; cdr3_aa: CASSWGLAGGNEQFF; cdr3_nt: TGCGCCAGCAGCTGGGGACTAGCGGGAGGCAATGAGCAGTTCTTC
v_call: TRBV7-9; clone_size: few; j_call: TRBJ2-3; d_call: .; cdr3_aa: CARSGGDSDTQYF; cdr3_nt: TGTGCCAGATCGGGCGGGGACTCAGATACGCAGTATTTT
v_call: TRBV6-1; clone_size: .; j_call: TRBJ1-4; d_call: .; cdr3_aa: CASKEMWSSEKLFF; cdr3_nt: TGTGCCAGCAAGGAAATGTGGAGTAGTGAAAAACTGTTTTTT
v_call: TRBV7-2; clone_size: .; j_call: TRBJ2-7; d_call: TRBD2; cdr3_aa: CASSPGLARTYEQYF; cdr3_nt: TGTGCCAGCAGCCCTGGACTAGCTCGTACCTACGAGCAGTACTTC
v_call: TRBV30; clone_size: few; j_call: TRBJ2-3; d_call: TRBD2; cdr3_aa: CAWSRLAGSWLDTQYF; cdr3_nt: TGTGCCTGGAGTAGACTAGCGGGCAGTTGGTTAGATACGCAGTATTTT
v_call: TRBV27; clone_size: .; j_call: TRBJ2-3; d_call: TRBD1; cdr3_aa: CASRGTGSFTDTQYF; cdr3_nt: TGTGCCAGCCGCGGGACAGGATCTTTCACAGATACGCAGTATTTT
v_call: TRBV18; clone_size: .; j_call: TRBJ1-1; d_call: .; cdr3_aa: CASSPYREEAFF; cdr3_nt: TGTGCCAGCTCACCCTACCGGGAAGAAGCTTTCTTT
v_call: TRBV6-1; clone_size: few; j_call: TRBJ2-7; d_call: TRBD1; cdr3_aa: CASDRDSRYEQYF; cdr3_nt: TGTGCCAGCGACCGGGACAGCCGGTACGAGCAGTACTTC
v_call: TRBV7-9; clone_size: .; j_call: TRBJ1-5; d_call: .; cdr3_aa: CASSPGGAQPQHF; cdr3_nt: TGTGCCAGCAGCCCCGGGGGGGCCCAGCCCCAGCATTTT
v_call: TRBV2; clone_size: .; j_call: TRBJ2-7; d_call: TRBD2; cdr3_aa: CASSRGGTSGSYEQYF; cdr3_nt: TGTGCCAGCAGCAGGGGAGGGACTAGCGGGAGTTACGAGCAGTACTTC
v_call: TRBV10-3; clone_size: few; j_call: TRBJ2-5; d_call: TRBD1; cdr3_aa: CAISRGTAYWGETQYF; cdr3_nt: TGTGCCATCAGTAGAGGGACAGCCTATTGGGGAGAGACCCAGTACTTC
v_call: TRBV9; clone_size: .; j_call: TRBJ2-6; d_call: TRBD1; cdr3_aa: CASSVEGAEAGANVLTF; cdr3_nt: TGTGCCAGCAGCGTAGAGGGGGCCGAGGCTGGGGCCAACGTCCTGACTTTC
v_call: TRBV7-2; clone_size: .; j_call: TRBJ2-7; d_call: .; cdr3_aa: CASSLAEVGEQYF; cdr3_nt: TGTGCCAGCAGCTTAGCGGAAGTGGGCGAGCAGTACTTC
v_call: TRBV4-3; clone_size: few; j_call: TRBJ1-2; d_call: .; cdr3_aa: CASSQEGFSNYGYTF; cdr3_nt: TGCGCCAGCAGCCAAGAAGGTTTCTCTAACTATGGCTACACCTTC
v_call: TRBV7-9; clone_size: .; j_call: TRBJ2-5; d_call: .; cdr3_aa: CASSSGLWGRRPQETQYF; cdr3_nt: TGTGCCAGCAGCTCGGGCCTATGGGGGAGGCGGCCCCAAGAGACCCAGTACTTC
v_call: TRBV30; clone_size: .; j_call: TRBJ2-3; d_call: TRBD2; cdr3_aa: CAWTSGRAWSADTQYF; cdr3_nt: TGTGCCTGGACCAGCGGGAGGGCCTGGTCCGCAGATACGCAGTATTTT
v_call: TRBV4-2; clone_size: few; j_call: TRBJ2-3; d_call: .; cdr3_aa: CASSPHRTDTQYF; cdr3_nt: TGTGCCAGCAGCCCACACCGCACAGATACGCAGTATTTT
v_call: TRBV30; clone_size: .; j_call: TRBJ2-5; d_call: .; cdr3_aa: CAWRVRLTETQYF; cdr3_nt: TGTGCCTGGAGGGTTAGGCTCACGGAGACCCAGTACTTC
v_call: TRBV30; clone_size: few; j_call: TRBJ2-3; d_call: .; cdr3_aa: CAWSIGLDTQYF; cdr3_nt: TGTGCCTGGAGTATCGGGTTGGATACGCAGTATTTT
v_call: TRBV7-3; clone_size: .; j_call: TRBJ1-4; d_call: .; cdr3_aa: CASGPGGRINEKLFF; cdr3_nt: TGTGCCAGCGGGCCCGGGGGCCGGATTAATGAAAAACTGTTTTTT
v_call: TRBV7-9; clone_size: .; j_call: TRBJ2-1; d_call: .; cdr3_aa: CASSLAGAIEQFF; cdr3_nt: TGTGCCAGCAGCTTAGCTGGAGCCATTGAGCAGTTCTTC